A selection of T cell receptor beta chains follows, all from one sample in a study of shared clonotypes between healthy human individuals. TCRdb's copy holds only in-frame clones and misses some; the assay was immunoSEQ multiplex PCR. Here the sample spans over 2,000,000 clones, 85% to 95% being singletons. The sample taken for sequencing was naive CD8+ T cells from PBMCs. The receptor set was obtained from a man between 18 and 35 years old in good health. Some clones in this sample may be carry-over from other donors' samples. CDR3s include the opening cysteine and the closing phenylalanine or tryptophan. The order of the fields is D gene, J gene, V gene, clone size, CDR3 DNA, CDR3 protein. A D gene is named only where the DNA matches it firmly. Size is stated for part of the rows, as once, few or many counts, or as a class when the clone is expanded.

>TRBD1|TRBJ2-7|TRBV30|-
TGTGCCTGGAGGAAACAGGGGTCGTACGAGCAGTACTTC
CAWRKQGSYEQYF
>-|TRBJ1-1|TRBV18|-
TGTGCCAGCTCACCCTTGGGACTGACGAACACTGAAGCTTTCTTT
CASSPLGLTNTEAFF
>-|TRBJ1-5|TRBV10-3|-
TGTGCCATCAGCCCCGGACCCGCGGGAAATCAGCCCCAGCATTTT
CAISPGPAGNQPQHF
>TRBD2|TRBJ2-7|TRBV27|-
TGTGCCAGCAGCCCAGCGGGAGTCGAAGGGCAGTACTTC
CASSPAGVEGQYF
>-|TRBJ2-7|TRBV5-8|-
TGTGCCAGCAGCTTTGGGGCAGGGATCCCGGCCGAGCAGTACTTC
CASSFGAGIPAEQYF
>-|TRBJ2-7|TRBV4-1|-
TGCGCCAGCAGCCGGGCCGGATCAGTACCCTGGCGCGAGCAGTACTTC
CASSRAGSVPWREQYF
>-|TRBJ2-7|TRBV28|-
TGTGCCAGCAGTTTGACACGCTCCTACGAGCAGTACTTC
CASSLTRSYEQYF
>-|TRBJ1-2|TRBV29-1|-
TGCAGCGTTGTTTCGGGGGTGGATGGCTACACCTTC
CSVVSGVDGYTF
>-|TRBJ2-7|TRBV30|-
TGTGCCTGTGCAGACTACGAGCAGTACTTC
CACADYEQYF
>TRBD1|TRBJ1-4|TRBV7-9|-
TGTGCCAGCAGCTCTCCGGGACAGGGGGTTCTTTGGGGTGAAAAACTGTTTTTT
CASSSPGQGVLWGEKLFF
>-|TRBJ2-3|TRBV13|-
TGTGCCAGCAGCTTAGGGCAGGGCGGGCCAGATACGCAGTATTTT
CASSLGQGGPDTQYF
>-|TRBJ1-2|TRBV7-9|-
TGTGCCAGCAGCTTAGGAAAGGACGGCCCAGGATATGGCTACACCTTC
CASSLGKDGPGYGYTF
>-|TRBJ2-7|TRBV4-1|-
TGCGCCAGCAGCCAGACCGGGACGGAGTCCTACGAGCAGTACTTC
CASSQTGTESYEQYF
>-|TRBJ2-7|TRBV7-9|-
TGTGCCAGCAGCTTAGCGGGAAAACTTTACGAGCAGTACTTC
CASSLAGKLYEQYF
>TRBD2|TRBJ2-3|TRBV7-9|-
TGTGCCAGCAGCCTTAGCGGGAGGCTTCCCGCCACAGATACGCAGTATTTT
CASSLSGRLPATDTQYF
>TRBD1|TRBJ1-2|TRBV27|-
TGTGCCAGCAGACGGACAGGACCTTATGGCTACACCTTC
CASRRTGPYGYTF
>-|TRBJ2-7|TRBV28|-
TGTGCCAGCAGCAGCGACGGGCGATACGAGCAGTACTTC
CASSSDGRYEQYF
>-|TRBJ2-7|TRBV2|-
TGTGCCAGGGGGGATCCGGACAGTGGCTACGAGCAGTACTTC
CARGDPDSGYEQYF
>-|TRBJ1-5|TRBV4-1|-
TGCGCCAGCAGCCAAGCCGACAGTAAAGGTCAGCCCCAGCATTTT
CASSQADSKGQPQHF
>-|TRBJ2-3|TRBV10-3|-
TGTGCCATCAGTGAGTCTATTGGGACTAGCACAGATACGCAGTATTTT
CAISESIGTSTDTQYF
>-|TRBJ2-7|TRBV29-1|once
TGCAGCGTTCAATCAAGAGGACTGAACTACGAGCAGTACTTC
CSVQSRGLNYEQYF
>-|TRBJ1-1|TRBV28|-
TGTGCCAGCAGTTGGCCGGGAACGTCAGAAGCTTTCTTT
CASSWPGTSEAFF
>TRBD2|TRBJ2-1|TRBV5-1|-
TGCGCCAGCAGCTTGAGGCCTAGCGGATCCACAAATGAGCAGTTCTTC
CASSLRPSGSTNEQFF
>-|TRBJ2-1|TRBV11-3|-
TGTGCCAGCAGCCCCTACGGGAGCGTTAAAGTCGATGAGCAGTTCTTC
CASSPYGSVKVDEQFF
>-|TRBJ2-3|TRBV6-5|-
TGTGCCAGCAGTGGACCGAGGGGCACAGATACGCAGTATTTT
CASSGPRGTDTQYF
>TRBD1|TRBJ2-2|TRBV28|-
TGTGCCAGCAGTAACAGGGGGCTGGGCACCGGGGAGCTGTTTTTT
CASSNRGLGTGELFF
>-|TRBJ2-5|TRBV6-5|-
TGTGCCAGCAGTCCAGCTACACCCGGATTAGAGACCCAGTACTTC
CASSPATPGLETQYF
>-|TRBJ2-7|TRBV4-3|-
TGCGCCAGCAGCCAAGATACTCTGAATCCCTACGAGCAGTACTTC
CASSQDTLNPYEQYF
>-|TRBJ1-1|TRBV19|-
TGTGCCAGTAGTATAATGTCGGGGCATTTTAGCACTGAAGCTTTCTTT
CASSIMSGHFSTEAFF
>-|TRBJ2-1|TRBV14|-
TGTGCCAGCAGCATCCGGGACATCCCCTCCTACAATGAGCAGTTCTTC
CASSIRDIPSYNEQFF
>-|TRBJ1-2|TRBV7-9|once
TGTGCCAGCACCCCCCCCCGGGGGGACTATGGCTACACCTTC
CASTPPRGDYGYTF
>TRBD2|TRBJ2-7|TRBV7-2|-
TGTGCCAGCAGCTTAGGGGTTAGCGGGATCCTCGAGCAGTACTTC
CASSLGVSGILEQYF
>-|TRBJ1-1|TRBV15|-
TGTGCCACCAGCGCGCGGGAGAGCTCGAACACTGAAGCTTTCTTT
CATSARESSNTEAFF
>-|TRBJ1-1|TRBV5-1|-
TGCGCCAGCAGCTTATCGGACGGAGAAGCTTTCTTT
CASSLSDGEAFF
>-|TRBJ1-1|TRBV27|-
TGTGCCAGCAGTTTTCGAAGACAGCCGAACACTGAAGCTTTCTTT
CASSFRRQPNTEAFF
>-|TRBJ2-1|TRBV7-2|-
TGTGCCAGCAGCATTCCGAGGTGGGACAATGAGCAGTTCTTC
CASSIPRWDNEQFF
>TRBD2|TRBJ2-2|TRBV9|-
TGTGCCAGCAGCGAGCCGCGAAGCGGGAGATTCCACGGGGAGCTGTTTTTT
CASSEPRSGRFHGELFF
>-|TRBJ2-1|TRBV29-1|-
TGCAGCGGGGGGCCAATGGGTGATGAGCAGTTCTTC
CSGGPMGDEQFF
>-|TRBJ2-1|TRBV15|few
TGTGCCACCAGCAACAGGTTCTCCTACAATGAGCAGTTCTTC
CATSNRFSYNEQFF
>TRBD2|TRBJ2-7|TRBV4-1|-
TGCGCCAGCAGCCTCGGGCTAGCGGGAACCTACGAGCAGTACTTC
CASSLGLAGTYEQYF
>-|TRBJ2-3|TRBV19|-
TGTGCCAGTAGTATTCTCGGCAGCAGCACAGATACGCAGTATTTT
CASSILGSSTDTQYF
>TRBD2|TRBJ2-6|TRBV28|-
TGTGCCAGCAGTCCGGGACTAGCATTGTGGGCCAACGTCCTGACTTTC
CASSPGLALWANVLTF
>TRBD1|TRBJ2-7|TRBV29-1|-
TGCAGCGTTTCATCCTCCGGGACAGGGGGCTACGAGCAGTACTTC
CSVSSSGTGGYEQYF
>-|TRBJ1-5|TRBV2|-
TGTGCCAGCAGCCTCAAGACAGGTAGGAGCAATCAGCCCCAGCATTTT
CASSLKTGRSNQPQHF
>-|TRBJ2-3|TRBV10-3|-
TGTGCCATCAGTGATCCGCTAGCCAGCACAGATACGCAGTATTTT
CAISDPLASTDTQYF
>TRBD2|TRBJ2-7|TRBV5-1|once
TGCGCCAGCAGCTCCCGTGACCTAGCGGGCTTGGGCTCCTACGAGCAGTACTTC
CASSSRDLAGLGSYEQYF
>-|TRBJ2-1|TRBV7-2|-
TGTGCCAGCAGCTTAGTCGCGGGTGAGCAGTTCTTC
CASSLVAGEQFF
>-|TRBJ1-5|TRBV5-1|-
TGCGCCAGCAGTCCGGACGGGGCCCACAATCAGCCCCAGCATTTT
CASSPDGAHNQPQHF
>-|TRBJ2-1|TRBV20-1|-
TGCAGTGCTAGTAACAATGAGCAGTTCTTC
CSASNNEQFF
>-|TRBJ2-2|TRBV25-1|-
TGTGCCAGCAGTGAGGTAGGGTCCACCGGGGAGCTGTTTTTT
CASSEVGSTGELFF
>-|TRBJ2-7|TRBV7-8|-
TGTGCCAGCAGTGGTTCTCCCTCCTACGAGCAGTACTTC
CASSGSPSYEQYF
>TRBD2|TRBJ2-1|TRBV27|once
TGTGCCAGCAGTTTAGGGGGGGTTCTAAACAATGAGCAGTTCTTC
CASSLGGVLNNEQFF
>-|TRBJ2-5|TRBV19|-
TGTGCCAGTAGTATAGGGACCGCTTATCAAGAGACCCAGTACTTC
CASSIGTAYQETQYF
>-|TRBJ1-2|TRBV5-1|-
TGCGCCAGCAGCTTCACCCCCGACTTCCAAGGTCCGACTAACTATGGCTACACCTTC
CASSFTPDFQGPTNYGYTF
>-|TRBJ2-7|TRBV7-9|-
TGTGCCAGCAGCCAGCAGGGGGGCGAGCAGTACTTC
CASSQQGGEQYF